This T cell receptor (beta chain) was identified in a study of blood T cell repertoires in COVID-19. Overall study context: Collection of acute and convalescent COVID-19 samples took place in the United States, Italy and Spain. PBMCs, B-cell-depleted T cells, or T cells were the source of the cDNA or gDNA that made up the material.

Authors' data handling: Amplified reference gene primers provided the basis for estimating nucleated cell counts. Profiling relied on immunoSEQ multiplex PCR, and the TCRdb table lists in-frame clones only, not all of them. V, J and clone size are taken as reported in that table, and D and trimming were inferred from the DNA itself. The table lists around 63,000 clones, just over 85% of them singletons. Sequencing was performed on peripheral blood. The TCR sequence derives from an elderly woman with active COVID-19.

DNA for the CDR3: TGTGCCAGCAGCCAAGATAGAGGGACAGGAAAAAAACTGTTTTTT. Encoded protein: CASSQDRGTGKKLFF. V is TRBV4-2 and J is TRBJ1-4; TRBD1 agrees at 8 bases. Per germline, CDR1 LGHNA and CDR2 YNFKEQ. The V gene end was trimmed by 0 bases and the J gene end by 9 bases; junction bases not matched to a gene: 6. This CDR3 comprises 15 residues.